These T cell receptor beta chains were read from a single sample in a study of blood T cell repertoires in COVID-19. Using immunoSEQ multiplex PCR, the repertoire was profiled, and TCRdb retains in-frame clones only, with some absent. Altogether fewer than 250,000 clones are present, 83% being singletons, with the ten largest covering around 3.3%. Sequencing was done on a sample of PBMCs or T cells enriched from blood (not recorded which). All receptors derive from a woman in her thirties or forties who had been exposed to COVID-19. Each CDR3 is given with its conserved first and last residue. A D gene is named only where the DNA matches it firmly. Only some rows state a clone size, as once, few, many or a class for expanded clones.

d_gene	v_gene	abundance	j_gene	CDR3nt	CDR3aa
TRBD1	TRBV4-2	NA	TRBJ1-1	TGTGCCAGCAGCCCTCCGACAGGGGGGATGGACACTGAAGCTTTCTTT	CASSPPTGGMDTEAFF
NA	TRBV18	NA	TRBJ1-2	TGTGCCAGCTCCCAATCCGACAGGTGGGATGGCTACACCTTC	CASSQSDRWDGYTF
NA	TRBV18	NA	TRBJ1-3	TGTGCCAGCTCACCCCCTTCTGTCACCATATATTTT	CASSPPSVTIYF
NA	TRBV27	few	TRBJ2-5	TGTGCCAGCAGTTTCCTCCCCGGTCAGGGCGCGACCCAGTACTTC	CASSFLPGQGATQYF
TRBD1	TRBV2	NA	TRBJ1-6	TGTGCCAGCAGGGGGACAGCTAATAATTCACCCCTCCACTTT	CASRGTANNSPLHF
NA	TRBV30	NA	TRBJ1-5	TGTGCCTGGAGTGTAATGGGAGAGGAGGGCAATCAGCCCCAGCATTTT	CAWSVMGEEGNQPQHF
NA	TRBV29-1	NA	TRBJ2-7	TGCAGCGTTGGGGCCAGGGATGGGAACGAGCAGTACTTC	CSVGARDGNEQYF
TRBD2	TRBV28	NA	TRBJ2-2	TGTGCCAGCAGTTCCCCGGGACTAGCGGGGTCCGGGGAGCTGTTTTTT	CASSSPGLAGSGELFF
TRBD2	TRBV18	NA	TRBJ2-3	TGTGCCAGCTCACTGACTAGCGGGGTGAGCACAGATACGCAGTATTTT	CASSLTSGVSTDTQYF
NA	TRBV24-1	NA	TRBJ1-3	TGTGCCACCAGTGTGAGGGGAGGTCCTGGAAACACCATATATTTT	CATSVRGGPGNTIYF
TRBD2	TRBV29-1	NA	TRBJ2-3	TGCAGCGACCGGACTAGCAAAGGGACAGATACGCAGTATTTT	CSDRTSKGTDTQYF
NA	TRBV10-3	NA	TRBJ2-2	TGTGCCATCAGGCTGAGCACCGGGGAGCTGTTTTTT	CAIRLSTGELFF
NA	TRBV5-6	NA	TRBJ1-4	TGTGCCAGCAGCTTTCTTGATGGGGGCGGTGAAAAACTGTTTTTT	CASSFLDGGGEKLFF
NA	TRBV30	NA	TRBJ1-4	TGTGCCTGGAGTGCTAGCGCTGAAAAACTGTTTTTT	CAWSASAEKLFF
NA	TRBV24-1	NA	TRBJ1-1	TGTGCCACCAGTGACCGAGGGGGACGTGAAGCTTTCTTT	CATSDRGGREAFF
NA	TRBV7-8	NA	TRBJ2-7	TGTGCCAGCAGCTTCGGTGGTAGCGGCCTCGCCTACGAGCAGTACTTC	CASSFGGSGLAYEQYF
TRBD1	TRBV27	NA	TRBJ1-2	TGTGCCAGCAGTTTACAGGGGGGCCCCTATGGCTACACCTTC	CASSLQGGPYGYTF
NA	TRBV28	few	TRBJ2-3	TGTGCCAGCAGTTTAGGGGCCGGTAAGGTCTTAAACACAGATACGCAGTATTTT	CASSLGAGKVLNTDTQYF